The 5 T cell receptor beta chains below all came from one sample that was sequenced in a study of preoperative IRX-2 immunotherapy in early breast cancer. Treatment meaning: preoperative locoregional IRX-2 cytokine immunotherapy. TCRdb's copy holds only in-frame clones and misses some; the assay was immunoSEQ multiplex PCR. The profile shows about 98,000 clones, about nine tenths of them singletons. Sample: tumor tissue, taken after IRX-2 immunotherapy. The origin of the receptors is a human donor with breast cancer.

This clone was seen once. V gene TRBV19 combines with J gene TRBJ1-5; D is uncertain. Germline V gene sequence: CDR1 LNHDA, CDR2 SQIVND (reference sequence). The CDR3 has 12 residues. V lost 6 bases and J 4 bases, leaving 7 bases between the germline ends. CDR3 DNA sequence: TGTGCCAGTAGGGGTTTTAATCAGCCCCAGCATTTT. This sequence encodes CASRGFNQPQHF. The whole variable domain, filled in from reference TRBV19 and TRBJ1-5, reads DGGITQSPKYLFRKEGQNVTLSCEQNLNHDAMYWYRQDPGQGLRLIYYSQIVNDFQKGDIAEGYSVSREKKESFPLTVTSAQKNPTAFYLCASRGFNQPQHFGDGTRLSIL.

This chain connects TRBV29-1 to TRBJ2-5; TRBD2 matches 7 bases. The CDR3 runs to 14 residues. Germline V gene lookup returns CDR1 SQVTM and CDR2 ANQGSEA. With V trimmed by 7 bases and J by 4 bases, 12 bases remained unmatched. In nucleotides, the CDR3 is TGCAGCGCCCTTGGGGGAGGGTTTGGAGAGACCCAGTACTTC. Its translation: CSALGGGFGETQYF. Looking up the rest from reference TRBV29-1 and TRBJ2-5 gives the full variable domain: SAVISQKPSRDICQRGTSLTIQCQVDSQVTMMFWYRQQPGQSLTLIATANQGSEATYESGFVIDKFPISRPNLTFSTLTVSNMSPEDSSIYLCSALGGGFGETQYFGPGTRLLVL.

The chain links TRBV29-1 to TRBJ1-5; a possible D gene is TRBD1 (5 bases). Germline V gene lookup returns CDR1 SQVTM and CDR2 ANQGSEA. CDR3 length equals 13 residues. The V end was cut by 6 bases, the J end by 2 bases, with 11 bases between. The CDR3 region has the DNA TGCAGCGTAGACATGGGGGGCAATCAGCCCCAGCATTTT. Translating gives CSVDMGGNQPQHF.

On this clone: The junction shows a germline mismatch at one end, possibly a read error. V gene TRBV29-1 combines with J gene TRBJ1-2, with TRBD1 as a possible D gene (6 bases). Germline CDR1 and CDR2: SQVTM and ANQGSEA. CDR3 length: 13 amino acids. The CDR3 DNA is TGCAGTGTTGAAGATGACAGGAAAGGGGGCTACACCTTC. Amino acid sequence: CSVEDDRKGGYTF.

Only one count was recorded for this clone. This rearrangement joins TRBV11-3 to TRBJ1-2, with D possibly TRBD1 on 6 matching bases. The V end lost 1 base, the J end lost 5 bases, and 20 bases lay between the germline ends. CDR3 length equals 17 residues. Germline-derived CDR1 and CDR2 are SGHNT and YENEEA. DNA of the CDR3: TGTGCCAGCAGCTTAGGACAGGCCCTCTTAAGTGGATATGGCTACACCTTC. Translating it yields CASSLGQALLSGYGYTF.